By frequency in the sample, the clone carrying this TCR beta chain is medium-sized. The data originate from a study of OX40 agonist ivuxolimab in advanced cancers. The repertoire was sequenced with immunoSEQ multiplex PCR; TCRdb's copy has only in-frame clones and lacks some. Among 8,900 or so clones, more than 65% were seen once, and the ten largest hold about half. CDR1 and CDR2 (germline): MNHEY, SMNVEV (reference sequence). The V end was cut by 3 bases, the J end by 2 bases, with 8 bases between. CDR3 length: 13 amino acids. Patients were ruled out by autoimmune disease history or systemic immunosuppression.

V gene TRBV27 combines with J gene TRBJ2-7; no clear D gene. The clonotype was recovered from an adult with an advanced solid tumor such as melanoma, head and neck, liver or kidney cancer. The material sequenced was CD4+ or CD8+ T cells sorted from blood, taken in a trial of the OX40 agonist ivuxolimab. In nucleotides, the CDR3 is TGTGCCAGCAGTTTTGGCAGTACCTACGAGCAGTACTTC. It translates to CASSFGSTYEQYF.